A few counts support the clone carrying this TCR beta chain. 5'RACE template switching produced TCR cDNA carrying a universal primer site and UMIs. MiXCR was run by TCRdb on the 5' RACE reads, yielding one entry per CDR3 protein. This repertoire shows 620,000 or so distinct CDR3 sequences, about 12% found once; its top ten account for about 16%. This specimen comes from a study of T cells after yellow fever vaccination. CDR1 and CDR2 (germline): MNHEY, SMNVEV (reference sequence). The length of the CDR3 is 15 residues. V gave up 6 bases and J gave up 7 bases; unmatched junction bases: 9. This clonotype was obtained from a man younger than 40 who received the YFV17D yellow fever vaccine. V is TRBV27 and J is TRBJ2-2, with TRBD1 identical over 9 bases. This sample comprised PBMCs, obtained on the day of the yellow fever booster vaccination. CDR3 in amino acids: CASRLGQGMFGELFF. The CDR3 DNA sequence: TGTGCCAGCAGATTAGGACAGGGGATGTTCGGGGAGCTGTTTTTT.